This T cell receptor beta chain comes out of a study of blood T cell repertoires in COVID-19. On the study more broadly: The United States, Italy and Spain were the sources of the acute and convalescent COVID-19 samples. The analysed material was cDNA or gDNA that came from T cells, B-cell-depleted T cells, or PBMCs.

In the study's own analysis: Counts of nucleated cells, estimated from reference gene primer amplification, were obtained. Clones were sequenced by immunoSEQ multiplex PCR, and TCRdb holds only the in-frame ones, with some missing. V and J calls and clone size are as listed in that table; D and trimming were resolved from the DNA. The sample comprises some 170,000 clones, approximately 80% of which are singletons, and about 7.8% rests with the top ten. V shed 3 bases and J shed 4 bases, with 12 bases lying between them. The CDR3 runs to 14 residues. Germline lookup yields CDR1 MDHEN and CDR2 SYDVKM. The chain joins TRBV28 to TRBJ1-1; D may be TRBD1 (6 bases). The sequenced sample was peripheral blood. This TCR came from a man aged 60-69 years with acute or convalescent COVID-19. CDR3 bases: TGTGCCAGCAGTTTGCAGGGGTGGGCCACTGAAGCTTTCTTT. It yields the protein CASSLQGWATEAFF.